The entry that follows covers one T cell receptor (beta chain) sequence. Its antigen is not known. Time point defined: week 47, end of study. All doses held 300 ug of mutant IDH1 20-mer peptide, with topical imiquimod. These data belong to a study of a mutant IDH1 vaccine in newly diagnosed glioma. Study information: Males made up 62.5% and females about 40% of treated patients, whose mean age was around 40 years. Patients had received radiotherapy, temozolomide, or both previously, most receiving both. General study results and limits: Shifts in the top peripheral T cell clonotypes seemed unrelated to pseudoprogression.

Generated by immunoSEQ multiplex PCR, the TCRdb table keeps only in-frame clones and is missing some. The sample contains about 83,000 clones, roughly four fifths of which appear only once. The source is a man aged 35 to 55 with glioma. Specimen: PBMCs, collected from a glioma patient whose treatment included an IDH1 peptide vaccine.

The CDR3 nucleotides read TGTGCCAGCAGTTTATGGCAGGCTTCCCCTGAAGCTTTCTTT. As protein: CASSLWQASPEAFF. The J gene is TRBJ1-1, the V gene TRBV28; D unresolved. This CDR3 spans 14 amino acids. V lost 0 bases to trimming and J lost 6 bases, with 11 bases between them. Germline V lookup: CDR1 MDHEN, CDR2 SYDVKM.